This TCR beta chain was identified in a study of T cell changes during pregnancy in multiple sclerosis. Germline V gives CDR1 WNHNN, CDR2 SYGVQD (reference sequence). The CDR3 has 18 residues. The V segment lost 4 bases and the J segment 0 bases; nucleotides outside the gene matches: 7. Using immunoSEQ multiplex PCR, the repertoire was profiled, and TCRdb retains in-frame clones only, with some absent. The sample holds 45,000 to 55,000 clones, 70% to 90% seen once. The sequences come from peripheral blood, collected in the first trimester of pregnancy. This chain uses TRBV10-1 with TRBJ2-2; 11 bases match TRBD2. The receptor comes from a female donor with multiple sclerosis, enrolled in a pregnancy study. CDR3 in amino acids: CASSAGTSGNANTGELFF. The DNA for the CDR3 is TGCGCCAGCAGTGCCGGGACTAGCGGAAACGCGAACACCGGGGAGCTGTTTTTT.